Listed here are 8 T cell receptor beta chains from one sample, sequenced in a study of neurological immune-mediated disorders. TCRdb used MiXCR to reprocess the 5' RACE reads, holding one entry per CDR3 protein. This table holds about 79,000 distinct CDR3 sequences, 11% to 15% found once. Sequences were obtained from PBMCs. Receptors originate from a woman in her forties or fifties in good health.

Concerning this clonotype itself: The limits of the CDR3 on the DNA are not certain, so only TCRdb's listed CDR3 is given. The chain uses TRBV7-2 and TRBJ2-1; TRBD2 is the table's D call and was not checked against the DNA. A total of 19 residues make up the CDR3, ends included. In germline, CDR1 is SGHTA, CDR2 FQGNSA. CDR3 protein: CASSFYICSARLRYNEQFF.

The chain uses TRBV12-3 or TRBV12-4 and TRBJ1-1; no clear D. The CDR3 covers 15 residues. V was shortened by 0 bases and J by 1 base, with 9 bases between the two germline ends. The CDR3 is CASSLARIKNTEAFF. The CDR3 nucleotides are TGTGCCAGCAGTTTAGCGCGGATTAAGAACACTGAAGCTTTCTTT.

The gene calls are TRBV12-3 or TRBV12-4 and TRBJ2-3; 8 nucleotides line up with TRBD2. V dropped 1 base and J dropped 2; count of bases not matched to a gene: 2. The CDR3 length is 15 residues. CDR3 amino acids: CASSLVGGVTDTQYF. In DNA, the CDR3 is TGTGCCAGCAGTTTAGTCGGGGGGGTCACAGATACGCAGTATTTT.

This clonotype has at least ten counts. This chain links TRBV7-2 with TRBJ1-1; D remains ambiguous. CDR3 size: 14 residues. CDR1 SGHTA and CDR2 FQGNSA come from the germline V gene. The V end lost 6 bases, the J end lost 1 base, and 12 bases lay between the germline ends. Here the CDR3 reads CASRPGRTNTEAFF. The CDR3 DNA is TGTGCCAGCAGACCAGGTAGAACGAACACTGAAGCTTTCTTT.

Ten or more counts support this clonotype. The rearrangement uses TRBV6-5 and TRBJ2-5; D may match TRBD1 or TRBD2 (5 bases each). This CDR3 contains 15 residues. Germline values: CDR1 MNHEY, CDR2 SVGAGI. V was clipped by 6 bases and J by 0 bases, with 14 bases between them. The CDR3 DNA sequence: TGTGCCAGCAGGTCCCGGGACGGGAACCAAGAGACCCAGTACTTC. It yields the protein CASRSRDGNQETQYF.

This clonotype was recorded at least ten times. The rearrangement links TRBV5-1 to TRBJ2-3, with D maybe TRBD1 (5 bases). This CDR3 is built from 13 residues. Trimming left V 4 bases short and J 3 bases short, with 9 bases between. Germline CDR1 SGHRS, CDR2 YFSETQ. The chain's CDR3 is CASSQQGTDTQYF. The CDR3 coding sequence is TGCGCCAGCAGCCAGCAGGGAACAGATACGCAGTATTTT.

This clonotype was seen many times. The rearrangement joins TRBV28 to TRBJ1-3; D is uncertain. The CDR3 totals 15 residues. Deletions cut 5 bases from V and 0 bases from J, with 11 bases between. The germline V gene has CDR1 MDHEN and CDR2 SYDVKM. CDR3 in amino acids: CASSGPTYSGNTIYF. CDR3 nucleotides: TGTGCCAGCAGTGGACCGACATACTCTGGAAACACCATATATTTT.

Many counts were recorded for this clonotype. The chain uses TRBV19 and TRBJ2-6; possibly TRBD1 for D (5 bases). Trimming cost V 9 bases and J 4 bases, with 13 bases left between them. Germline assignment: CDR1 LNHDA and CDR2 SQIVND (reference sequence). This CDR3 has 14 residues. This chain's CDR3 is CARSQGVGANVLTF. The DNA of the CDR3 is TGTGCCAGGAGTCAGGGCGTAGGGGCCAACGTCCTGACTTTC.